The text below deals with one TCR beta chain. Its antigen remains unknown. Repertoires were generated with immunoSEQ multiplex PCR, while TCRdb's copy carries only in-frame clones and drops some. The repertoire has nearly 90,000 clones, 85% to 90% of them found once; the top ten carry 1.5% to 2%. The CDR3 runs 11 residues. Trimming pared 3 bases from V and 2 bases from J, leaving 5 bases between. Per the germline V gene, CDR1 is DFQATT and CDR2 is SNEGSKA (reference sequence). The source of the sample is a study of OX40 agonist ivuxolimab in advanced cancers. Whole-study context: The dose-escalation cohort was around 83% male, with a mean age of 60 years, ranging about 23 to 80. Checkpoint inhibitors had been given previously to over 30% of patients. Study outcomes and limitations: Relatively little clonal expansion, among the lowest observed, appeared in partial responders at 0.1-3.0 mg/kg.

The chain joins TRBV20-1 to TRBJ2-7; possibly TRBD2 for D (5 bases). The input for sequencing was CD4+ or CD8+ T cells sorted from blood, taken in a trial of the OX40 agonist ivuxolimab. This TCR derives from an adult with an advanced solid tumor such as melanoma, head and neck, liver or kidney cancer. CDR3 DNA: TGCAGTGCTAGGAGGGCCTACGAGCAGTACTTC. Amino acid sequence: CSARRAYEQYF.